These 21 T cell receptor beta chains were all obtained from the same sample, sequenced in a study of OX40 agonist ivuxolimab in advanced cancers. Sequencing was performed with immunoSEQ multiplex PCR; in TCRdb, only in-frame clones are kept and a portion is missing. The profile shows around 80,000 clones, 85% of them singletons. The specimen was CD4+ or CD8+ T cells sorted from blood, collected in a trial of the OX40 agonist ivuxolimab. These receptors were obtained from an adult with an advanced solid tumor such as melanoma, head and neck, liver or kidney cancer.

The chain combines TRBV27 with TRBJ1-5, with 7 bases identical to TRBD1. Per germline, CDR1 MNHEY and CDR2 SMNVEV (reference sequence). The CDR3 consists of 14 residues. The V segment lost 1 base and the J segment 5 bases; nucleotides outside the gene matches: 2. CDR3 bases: TGTGCCAGCAGTTTATACAGGGGCCATCAGCCCCAGCATTTT. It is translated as CASSLYRGHQPQHF.

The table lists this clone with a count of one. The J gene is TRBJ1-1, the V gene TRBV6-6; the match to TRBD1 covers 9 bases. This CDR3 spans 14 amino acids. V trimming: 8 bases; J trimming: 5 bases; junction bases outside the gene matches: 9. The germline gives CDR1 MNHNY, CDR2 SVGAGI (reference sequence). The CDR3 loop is CASRGTGGETEAFF. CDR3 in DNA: TGTGCCAGCCGCGGAACAGGGGGCGAGACTGAAGCTTTCTTT.

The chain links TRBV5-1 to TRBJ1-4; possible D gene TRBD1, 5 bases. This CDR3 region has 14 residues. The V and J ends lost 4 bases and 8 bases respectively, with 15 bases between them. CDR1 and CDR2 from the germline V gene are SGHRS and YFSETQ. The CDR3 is CASSLGQGEEKLFF. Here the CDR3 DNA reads TGCGCCAGCAGCCTGGGGCAGGGTGAGGAAAAACTGTTTTTT.

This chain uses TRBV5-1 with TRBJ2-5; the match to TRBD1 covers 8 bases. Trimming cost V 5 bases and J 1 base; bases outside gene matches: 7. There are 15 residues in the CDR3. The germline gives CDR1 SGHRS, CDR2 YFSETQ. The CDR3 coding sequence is TGCGCCAGCAGTCTGACAGGGGCCCCCCAAGAGACCCAGTACTTC. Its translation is CASSLTGAPQETQYF.

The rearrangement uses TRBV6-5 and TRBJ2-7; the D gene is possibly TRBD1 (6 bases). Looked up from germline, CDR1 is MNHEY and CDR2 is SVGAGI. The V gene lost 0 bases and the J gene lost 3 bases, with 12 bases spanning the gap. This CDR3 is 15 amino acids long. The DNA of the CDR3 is TGTGCCAGCAGTTACTCGCCTGGGGACAACTACGAGCAGTACTTC. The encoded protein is CASSYSPGDNYEQYF.

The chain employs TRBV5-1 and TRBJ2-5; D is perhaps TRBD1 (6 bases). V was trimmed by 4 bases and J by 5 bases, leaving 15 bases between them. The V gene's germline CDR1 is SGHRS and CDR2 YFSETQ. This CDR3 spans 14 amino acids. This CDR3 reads CASSPDSGAETQYF. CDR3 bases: TGCGCCAGCAGCCCGGACAGTGGGGCGGAGACCCAGTACTTC.

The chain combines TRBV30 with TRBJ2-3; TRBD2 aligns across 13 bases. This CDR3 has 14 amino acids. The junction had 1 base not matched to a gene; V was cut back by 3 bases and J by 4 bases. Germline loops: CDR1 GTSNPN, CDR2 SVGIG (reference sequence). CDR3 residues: CAWRLAGGADTQYF. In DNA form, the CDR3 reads TGTGCCTGGAGACTAGCGGGAGGGGCAGATACGCAGTATTTT.

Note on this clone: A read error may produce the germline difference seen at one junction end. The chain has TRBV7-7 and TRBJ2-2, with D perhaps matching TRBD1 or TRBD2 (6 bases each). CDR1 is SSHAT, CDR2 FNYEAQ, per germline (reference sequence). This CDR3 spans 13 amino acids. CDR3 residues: CASSQGGPRELFF. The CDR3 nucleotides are TGTGCTAGCAGCCAAGGGGGGCCGCGGGAGCTGTTTTTT.

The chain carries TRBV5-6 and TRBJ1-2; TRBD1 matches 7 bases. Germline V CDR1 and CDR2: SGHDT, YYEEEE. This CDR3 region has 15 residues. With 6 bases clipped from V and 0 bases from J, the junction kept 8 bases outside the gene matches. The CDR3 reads CASTSGDSSNYGYTF. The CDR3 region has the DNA TGTGCCAGCACCTCAGGGGACAGCTCTAACTATGGCTACACCTTC.

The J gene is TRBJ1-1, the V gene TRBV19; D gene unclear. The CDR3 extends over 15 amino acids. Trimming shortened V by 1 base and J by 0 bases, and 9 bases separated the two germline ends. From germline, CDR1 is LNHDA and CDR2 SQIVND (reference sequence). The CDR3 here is CASSIAYMLNTEAFF. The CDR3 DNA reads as TGTGCCAGTAGTATAGCTTATATGTTGAACACTGAAGCTTTCTTT.

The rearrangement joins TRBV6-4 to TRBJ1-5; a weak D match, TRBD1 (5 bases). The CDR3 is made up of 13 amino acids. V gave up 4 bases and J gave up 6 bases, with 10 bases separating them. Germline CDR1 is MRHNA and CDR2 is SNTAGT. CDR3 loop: CASSAGEGQPQHF. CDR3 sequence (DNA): TGTGCCAGCAGTGCGGGGGAGGGTCAGCCCCAGCATTTT.

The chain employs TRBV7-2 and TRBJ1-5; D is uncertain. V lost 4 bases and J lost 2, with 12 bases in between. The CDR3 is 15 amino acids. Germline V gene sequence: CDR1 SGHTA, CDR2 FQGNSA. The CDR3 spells CASSSRPFGNQPQHF. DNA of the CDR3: TGTGCCAGCAGCTCACGGCCGTTCGGCAATCAGCCCCAGCATTTT.

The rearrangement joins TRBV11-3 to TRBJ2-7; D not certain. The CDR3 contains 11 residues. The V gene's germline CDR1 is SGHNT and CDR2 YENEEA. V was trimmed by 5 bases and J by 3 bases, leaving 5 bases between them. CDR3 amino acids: CASSASYEQYF. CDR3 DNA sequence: TGTGCCAGCAGCGCTAGCTACGAGCAGTACTTC.

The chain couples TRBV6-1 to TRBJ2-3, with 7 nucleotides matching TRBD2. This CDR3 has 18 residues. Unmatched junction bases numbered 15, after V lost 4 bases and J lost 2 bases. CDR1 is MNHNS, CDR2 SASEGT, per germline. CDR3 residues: CASSGFALAARTTDTQYF. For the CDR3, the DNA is TGTGCCAGCAGTGGATTCGCTCTAGCGGCTAGGACCACAGATACGCAGTATTTT.

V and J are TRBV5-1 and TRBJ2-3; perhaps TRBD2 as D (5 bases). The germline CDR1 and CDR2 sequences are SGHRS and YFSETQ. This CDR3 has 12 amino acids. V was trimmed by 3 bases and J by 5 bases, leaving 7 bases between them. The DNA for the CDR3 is TGCGCCAGCAGCTCGGGAATAGATACGCAGTATTTT. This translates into CASSSGIDTQYF. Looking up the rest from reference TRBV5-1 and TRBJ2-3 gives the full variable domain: KAGVTQTPRYLIKTRGQQVTLSCSPISGHRSVSWYQQTPGQGLQFLFEYFSETQRNKGNFPGRFSGRQFSNSRSEMNVSTLELGDSALYLCASSSGIDTQYFGPGTRLTVL.

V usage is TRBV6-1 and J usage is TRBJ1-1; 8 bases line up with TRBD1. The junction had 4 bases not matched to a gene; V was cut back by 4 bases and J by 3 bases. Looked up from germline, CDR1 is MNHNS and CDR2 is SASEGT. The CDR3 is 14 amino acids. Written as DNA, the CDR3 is TGTGCCAGCAGTGCGACAGGGGCAGACACTGAAGCTTTCTTT. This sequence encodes CASSATGADTEAFF.

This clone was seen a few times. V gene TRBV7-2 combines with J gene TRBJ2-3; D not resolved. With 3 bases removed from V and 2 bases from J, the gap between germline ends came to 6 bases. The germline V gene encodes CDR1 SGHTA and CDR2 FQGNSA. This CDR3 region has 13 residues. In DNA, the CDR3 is TGTGCCAGCAGCTTGGTGATCACAGATACGCAGTATTTT. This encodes CASSLVITDTQYF.

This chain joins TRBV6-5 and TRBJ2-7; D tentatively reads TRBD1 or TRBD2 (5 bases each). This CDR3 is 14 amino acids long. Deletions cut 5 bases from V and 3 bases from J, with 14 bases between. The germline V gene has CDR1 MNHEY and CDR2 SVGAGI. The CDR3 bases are TGTGCCAGCAGTCCTAAGGGACGGATCTACGAGCAGTACTTC. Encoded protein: CASSPKGRIYEQYF.

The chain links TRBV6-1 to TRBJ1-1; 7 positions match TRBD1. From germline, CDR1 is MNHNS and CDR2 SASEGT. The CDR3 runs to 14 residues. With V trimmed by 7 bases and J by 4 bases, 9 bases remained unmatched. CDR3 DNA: TGTGCCAGCACTCCCATACAGGGGATCACTGAAGCTTTCTTT. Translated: CASTPIQGITEAFF.

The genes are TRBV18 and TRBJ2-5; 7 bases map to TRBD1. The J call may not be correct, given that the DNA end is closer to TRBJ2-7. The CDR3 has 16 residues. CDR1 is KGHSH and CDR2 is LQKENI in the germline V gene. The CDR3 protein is CASSPKSGAGGYEQYF. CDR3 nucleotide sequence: TGTGCCAGCTCACCAAAATCTGGGGCAGGGGGCTACGAGCAGTACTTC.

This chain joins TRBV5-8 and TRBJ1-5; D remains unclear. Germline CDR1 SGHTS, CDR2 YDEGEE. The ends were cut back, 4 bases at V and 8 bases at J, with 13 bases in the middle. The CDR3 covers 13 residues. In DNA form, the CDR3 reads TGTGCCAGCAGCCCCAGGACCTTAAAGCCCCAGCATTTT. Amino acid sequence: CASSPRTLKPQHF.